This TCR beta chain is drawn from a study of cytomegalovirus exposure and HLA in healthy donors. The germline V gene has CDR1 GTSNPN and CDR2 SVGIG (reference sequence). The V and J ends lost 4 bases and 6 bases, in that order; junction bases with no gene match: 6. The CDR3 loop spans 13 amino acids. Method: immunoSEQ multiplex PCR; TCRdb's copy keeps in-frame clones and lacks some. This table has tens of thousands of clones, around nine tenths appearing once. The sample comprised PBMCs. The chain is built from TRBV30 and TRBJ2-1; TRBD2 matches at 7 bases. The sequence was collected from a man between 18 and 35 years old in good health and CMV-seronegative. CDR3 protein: CAWTAGWSNEQFF. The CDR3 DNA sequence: TGTGCCTGGACAGCGGGATGGAGCAATGAGCAGTTCTTC.